The sequence of this T cell receptor beta chain was determined in a study of OX40 agonist ivuxolimab in advanced cancers. Measured with immunoSEQ multiplex PCR; TCRdb has only the in-frame clones, and not every one. The data show fewer than 130,000 clones, with about 92% seen just once and less than 0.35% held by the top ten. Germline CDR1 and CDR2: SGHAT and FQNNGV. V lost 4 bases, J lost 6 bases, and 8 bases stayed unmatched. This CDR3 spans 15 amino acids. This clone has only one observation. The chain carries TRBV11-2 and TRBJ2-7; 11 bases map to TRBD1. This sequence originates from an adult with an advanced solid tumor such as melanoma, head and neck, liver or kidney cancer. The sequencing here drew on CD4+ or CD8+ T cells sorted from blood, taken in a trial of the OX40 agonist ivuxolimab. CDR3: CASSSLTGTGGEQYF. CDR3 nucleotides: TGTGCCAGCAGCTCCCTCACCGGGACAGGGGGCGAGCAGTACTTC. Using reference TRBV11-2 and TRBJ2-7 for the parts outside the CDR3, the full variable domain is EAGVAQSPRYKIIEKRQSVAFWCNPISGHATLYWYQQILGQGPKLLIQFQNNGVVDDSQLPKDRFSAERLKGVDSTLKIQPAKLEDSAVYLCASSSLTGTGGEQYFGPGTRLTVT.